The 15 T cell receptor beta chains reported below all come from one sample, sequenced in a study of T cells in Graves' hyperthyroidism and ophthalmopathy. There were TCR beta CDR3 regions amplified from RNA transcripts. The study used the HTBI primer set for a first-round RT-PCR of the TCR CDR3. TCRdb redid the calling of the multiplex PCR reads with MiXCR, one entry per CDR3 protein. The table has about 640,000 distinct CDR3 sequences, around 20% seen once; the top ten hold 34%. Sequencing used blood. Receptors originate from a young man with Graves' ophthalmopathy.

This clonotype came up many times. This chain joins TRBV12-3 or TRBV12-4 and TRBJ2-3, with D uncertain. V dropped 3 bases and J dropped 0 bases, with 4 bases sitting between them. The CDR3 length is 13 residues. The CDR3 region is CASSFSSTDTQYF. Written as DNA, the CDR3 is TGTGCCAGCAGTTTCTCTAGCACAGATACGCAGTATTTT.

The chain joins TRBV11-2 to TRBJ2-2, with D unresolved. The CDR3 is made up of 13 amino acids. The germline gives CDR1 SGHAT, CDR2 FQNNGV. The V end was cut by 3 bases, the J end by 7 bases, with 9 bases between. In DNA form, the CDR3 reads TGTGCCAGCAGCTTGTGGTTTGGCGGGGAGCTGTTTTTT. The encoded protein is CASSLWFGGELFF.

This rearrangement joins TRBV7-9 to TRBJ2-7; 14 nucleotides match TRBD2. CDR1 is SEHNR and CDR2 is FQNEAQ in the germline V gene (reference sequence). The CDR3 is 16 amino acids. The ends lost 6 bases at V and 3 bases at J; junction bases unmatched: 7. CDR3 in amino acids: CASRGTSGSEGYEQYF. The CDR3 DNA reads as TGTGCCAGCAGAGGGACTAGCGGGAGTGAGGGCTACGAGCAGTACTTC.

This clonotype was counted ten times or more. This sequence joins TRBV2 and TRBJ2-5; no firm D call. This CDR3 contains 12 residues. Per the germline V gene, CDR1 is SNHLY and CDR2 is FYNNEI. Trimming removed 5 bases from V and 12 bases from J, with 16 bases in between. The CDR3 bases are TGTGCCAGCAGTTTTTTCCTGTTGATGGAGTACTTC. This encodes CASSFFLLMEYF. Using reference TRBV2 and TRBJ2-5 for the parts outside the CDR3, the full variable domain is EPEVTQTPSHQVTQMGQEVILRCVPISNHLYFYWYRQILGQKVEFLVSFYNNEISEKSEIFDDQFSVERPDGSNFTLKIRSTKLEDSAMYFCASSFFLLMEYFGPGTRLLVL.

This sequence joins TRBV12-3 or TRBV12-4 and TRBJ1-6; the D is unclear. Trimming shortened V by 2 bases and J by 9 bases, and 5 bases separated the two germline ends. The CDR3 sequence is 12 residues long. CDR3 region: CASSLTPSPLHF. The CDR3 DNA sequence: TGTGCCAGCAGTTTAACTCCTTCACCCCTCCACTTT.

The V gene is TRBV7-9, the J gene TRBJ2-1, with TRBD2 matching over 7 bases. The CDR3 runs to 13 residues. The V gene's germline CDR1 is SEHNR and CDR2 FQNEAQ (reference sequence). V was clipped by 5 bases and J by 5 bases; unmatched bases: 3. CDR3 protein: CASSPLAHNEQFF. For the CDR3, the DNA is TGTGCCAGCAGCCCACTAGCGCACAATGAGCAGTTCTTC.

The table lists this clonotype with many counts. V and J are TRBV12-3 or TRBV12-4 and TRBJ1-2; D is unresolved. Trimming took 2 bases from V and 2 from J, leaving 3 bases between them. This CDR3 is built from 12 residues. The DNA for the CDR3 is TGTGCCAGCAGTTTACGGAACTATGGCTACACCTTC. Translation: CASSLRNYGYTF.

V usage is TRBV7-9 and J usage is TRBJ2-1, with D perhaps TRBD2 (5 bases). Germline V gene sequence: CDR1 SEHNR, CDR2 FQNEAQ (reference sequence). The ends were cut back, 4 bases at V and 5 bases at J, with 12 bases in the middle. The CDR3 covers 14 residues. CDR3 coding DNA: TGTGCCAGCAGCTCCCGGACTTATAACAATGAGCAGTTCTTC. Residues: CASSSRTYNNEQFF.

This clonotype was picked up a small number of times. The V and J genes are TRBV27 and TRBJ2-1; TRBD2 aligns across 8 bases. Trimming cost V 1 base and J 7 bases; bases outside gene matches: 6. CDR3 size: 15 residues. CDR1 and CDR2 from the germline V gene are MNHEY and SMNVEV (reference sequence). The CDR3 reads CASSLFREGRNEQFF. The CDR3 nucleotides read TGTGCCAGCAGTTTATTTCGGGAGGGCCGTAATGAGCAGTTCTTC.

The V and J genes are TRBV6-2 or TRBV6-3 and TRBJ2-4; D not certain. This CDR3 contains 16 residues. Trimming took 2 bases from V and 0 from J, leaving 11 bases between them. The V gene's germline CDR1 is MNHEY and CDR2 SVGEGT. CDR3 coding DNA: TGTGCCAGCAGTTACGGCGTCAGTCTAGCCAAAAACATTCAGTACTTC. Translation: CASSYGVSLAKNIQYF.

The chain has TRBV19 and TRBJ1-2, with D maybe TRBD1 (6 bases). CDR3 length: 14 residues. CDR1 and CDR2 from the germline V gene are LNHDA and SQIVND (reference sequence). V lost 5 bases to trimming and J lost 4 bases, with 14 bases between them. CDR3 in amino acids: CASSGNRAVYGYTF. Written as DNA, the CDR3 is TGTGCCAGTAGTGGAAACAGGGCGGTCTATGGCTACACCTTC.

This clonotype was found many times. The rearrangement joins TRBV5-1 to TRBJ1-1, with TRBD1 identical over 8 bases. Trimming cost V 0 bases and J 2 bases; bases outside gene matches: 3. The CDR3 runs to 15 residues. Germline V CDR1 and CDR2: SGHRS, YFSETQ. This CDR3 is CASSLEQGGNTEAFF. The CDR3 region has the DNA TGCGCCAGCAGCTTGGAACAGGGGGGTAACACTGAAGCTTTCTTT.

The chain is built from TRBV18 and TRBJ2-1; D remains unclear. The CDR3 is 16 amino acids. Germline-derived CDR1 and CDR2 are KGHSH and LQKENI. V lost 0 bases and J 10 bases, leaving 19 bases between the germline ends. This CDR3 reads CASSPPLISMFSEQFF. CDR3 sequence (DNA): TGTGCCAGCTCACCACCGCTGATTTCAATGTTTTCGGAGCAGTTCTTC.

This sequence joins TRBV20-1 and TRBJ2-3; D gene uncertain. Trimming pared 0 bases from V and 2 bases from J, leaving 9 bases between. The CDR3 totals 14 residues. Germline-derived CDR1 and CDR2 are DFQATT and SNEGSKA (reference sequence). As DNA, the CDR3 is TGCAGTGCTAGAGATGGCGGAGTCACAGATACGCAGTATTTT. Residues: CSARDGGVTDTQYF.

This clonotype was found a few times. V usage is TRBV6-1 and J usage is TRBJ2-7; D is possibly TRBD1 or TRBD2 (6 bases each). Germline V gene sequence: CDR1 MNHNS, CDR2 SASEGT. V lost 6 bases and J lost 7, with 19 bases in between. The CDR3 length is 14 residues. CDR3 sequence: CASRWGAQIKEQYF. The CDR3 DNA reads TGTGCCAGCAGATGGGGGGCGCAGATCAAAGAGCAGTACTTC.